This T cell receptor (beta chain) was recovered during a study of T cells after yellow fever vaccination. This clonotype came up many times. CDR1 is MNHEY and CDR2 is SVGAGI in the germline V gene. The CDR3 sequence is 15 residues long. V lost 6 bases, J lost 1 base, and 14 bases lay in between. TCRdb reprocessed the 5' RACE reads via MiXCR and lists one record per CDR3 protein. The sample holds fewer than 90,000 distinct CDR3 sequences, more than 5.5% seen once. Sequenced material: CD8+ T cells sorted from PBMCs, taken about 5 days after the first yellow fever vaccination. This chain connects TRBV6-5 to TRBJ2-3; D gene ambiguous. The source of this sequence is a man aged 18 to 30 who received the YFV17D yellow fever vaccine. The CDR3 coding sequence is TGTGCCAGCAGGCCTAATCCGTACCGCACAGATACGCAGTATTTT. Translated: CASRPNPYRTDTQYF.